This TCR beta chain originates from a study of blood T cell repertoires in COVID-19. Clones were sequenced by immunoSEQ multiplex PCR, and TCRdb holds only the in-frame ones, with some missing. The sample comprises about 110,000 clones, 80% to 90% of which are singletons, and roughly 2.3% rests with the top ten. Germline V gene sequence: CDR1 SNHLY, CDR2 FYNNEI. With 6 bases removed from V and 5 bases from J, the gap between germline ends came to 22 bases. This CDR3 comprises 16 residues. This TCR was sampled from a human donor in a cohort sampled during active COVID-19. Sequenced: peripheral blood. This rearrangement joins TRBV2 to TRBJ1-1, with D maybe TRBD1 (6 bases). The CDR3 DNA follows: TGTGCCAGCAGGCGGGGGCAAGGCAGGGAAGTTACTGAAGCTTTCTTT. Translation: CASRRGQGREVTEAFF.